A single sample gave rise to the 4 T cell receptor beta chains below, sequenced in a study of OX40 agonist ivuxolimab in advanced cancers. This table comes from immunoSEQ multiplex PCR, and its TCRdb copy is limited to in-frame clones, with some not included. The table includes some 98,000 clones, roughly four fifths detected once. The sequencing here drew on CD4+ or CD8+ T cells sorted from blood, taken in a trial of the OX40 agonist ivuxolimab. The receptors stem from an adult with an advanced solid tumor such as melanoma, head and neck, liver or kidney cancer.

The gene calls are TRBV28 and TRBJ2-3; 9 bases fit TRBD1. The germline V gene has CDR1 MDHEN and CDR2 SYDVKM. The CDR3 length is 15 residues. J was trimmed by 4 bases and V by 4 bases; bases with no gene match: 6. The CDR3 bases are TGTGCCAGCAGTTCCTCGGGGACAGGGCCAGATACGCAGTATTTT. It specifies CASSSSGTGPDTQYF.

The V gene is TRBV7-2, the J gene TRBJ2-5; the match to TRBD2 covers 8 bases. The CDR3 is 15 amino acids. Germline lookup yields CDR1 SGHTA and CDR2 FQGNSA. The V gene end was trimmed by 3 bases and the J gene end by 2 bases; junction bases not matched to a gene: 5. CDR3 nucleotide sequence: TGTGCCAGCAGCTTGGTAGCGGGACGGCAAGAGACCCAGTACTTC. Its translation: CASSLVAGRQETQYF.

The chain couples TRBV7-2 to TRBJ2-7; 11 nucleotides match TRBD2. Trimming at V came to 3 bases and at J to 2 bases, leaving 0 bases not matched to a gene. Germline CDR1 and CDR2: SGHTA and FQGNSA. The CDR3 has 14 residues. The CDR3 here is CASSFSGRAYEQYF. In DNA form, the CDR3 reads TGTGCCAGCAGCTTTAGCGGGAGGGCCTACGAGCAGTACTTC.

This chain uses TRBV23-1 with TRBJ1-5; tentative D call: TRBD1 (6 bases). TRBV23-1 is known as an ORF, though its function is uncertain. The germline V and J ends were trimmed by 6 bases and 7 bases, with 25 bases remaining between them. The CDR3 contains 17 residues. CDR3 sequence: CASSRQWGGRGGQPQHF. The CDR3 DNA reads as TGCGCCAGCAGCCGTCAATGGGGGGGCAGGGGAGGCCAGCCCCAGCATTTT.